This T cell receptor (beta chain) was sequenced in a study of blood T cell repertoires in COVID-19 (dated by TCRdb to the early 2020s). Background for the entire study: The collaborator samples originated in the United States, Italy and Spain and spanned the acute and convalescent phases of COVID-19. Where HLA class I and class II types were available, the types were taken from metadata supplied by the sample provider, not from assay-based typing. Samples were obtained from the ongoing ImmuneRACE study (first 160 participants) and from over 1,000 subjects provided by 6 global collaborators. A de-identified subject ID, COVID-19 status, age in years and sex were almost always included in the sample metadata. The material from the prospective study consisted of cDNA or gDNA derived from T cells, B-cell-depleted T cells, or PBMCs. The dataset comprised deeply sampled blood TCRbeta repertoires from subjects exposed to, actively infected with, or recovered from COVID-19. The repertoires were made available in a free public database intended to serve as a resource for research on the immune response to SARS-CoV-2.

In the prospective study, participants were about 18 to 89 years old, resided in about two dozen geographic areas of the United States, and were enrolled through a virtual design. In the prospective study, participants were assigned to cohorts based on the clinical history participants reported in a screening survey and a study questionnaire. For ImmuneRACE Cohort 3, a participant was defined as recovered based on two consecutive negative NP/OP PCR tests, clearance by a healthcare professional, or resolution of symptoms. Each participant in the prospective study had whole blood, serum and a nasopharyngeal or oropharyngeal swab collected by mobile phlebotomists. Prospective study participants could optionally give additional blood draws and questionnaires over an approximately 2-month period. Blood samples from the prospective study were shipped frozen or at room temperature prior to DNA extraction.

About this clone: What antigen it recognizes has not been identified. Per-base quality was not reported, and no clone a single base away is much larger than it.

Clipping removes 0 bases from V and 4 bases from J, with 4 as the unmatched junction base count. The germline V gene specifies LGHNA as CDR1 and YNFKEQ as CDR2. The CDR3, from cysteine to phenylalanine, totals 16 residues. Only the CDR3 region is kept as DNA, spanning 48 bases read in frame from base 1. TCRbeta CDR3 regions were amplified from genomic DNA using the immunoSEQ Assay, a bias-controlled multiplex PCR. Per the source publication's procedure: The number of nucleated cells in each sample was estimated by amplification of reference gene primers within the assay. To quantify the absolute abundance of each unique TCRbeta CDR3 rearrangement, sequence reads were collapsed and filtered. For each sample, productive Simpson clonality was calculated by taking the square root of Simpson's diversity index across productive rearrangements. TCRdb carries this immuneACCESS record with in-frame sequences only. Its versions omit some clonotypes, under half of them owing to an unresolved V gene in the studies checked, with the rest unexplained. V, J and clone size reflect that table, while D and trimming were determined from the DNA. Present in this sample are 200,000 or so clones, approximately 84% of which were seen just once. Around 7% of the sample is taken by the ten largest.

The paper's findings and limits, for the study overall: How much clinical and demographic metadata was included differed by source and by participant, and the metadata was provided uncurated.

The material sequenced was PBMCs or T cells enriched from blood (not recorded which). This TCR was recovered from a man aged 35-49 years who had recovered from COVID-19. The chain links TRBV4-2 with TRBJ1-3, with 9 bases aligning to TRBD1. The sequence in DNA is TGTGCCAGCAGCCAAGAACAGGGGGCTGCGGGAAACACCATATATTTT. Its protein product is CASSQEQGAAGNTIYF.